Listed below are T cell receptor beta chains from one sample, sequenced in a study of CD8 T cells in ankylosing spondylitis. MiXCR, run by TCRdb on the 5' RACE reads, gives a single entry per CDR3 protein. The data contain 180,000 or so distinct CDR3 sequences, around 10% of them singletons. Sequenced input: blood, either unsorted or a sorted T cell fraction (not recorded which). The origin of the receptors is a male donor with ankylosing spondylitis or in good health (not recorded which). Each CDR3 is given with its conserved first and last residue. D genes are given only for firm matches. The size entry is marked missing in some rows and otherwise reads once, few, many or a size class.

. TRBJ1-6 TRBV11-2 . TGTGCCAGCAGCTTAGTAGACGGAAAGTCACCCCTCCACTTT CASSLVDGKSPLHF
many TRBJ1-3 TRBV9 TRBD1 TGTGCCAGCAGCGAGCGAGGGGGCCCTGGAAACACCATATATTTT CASSERGGPGNTIYF
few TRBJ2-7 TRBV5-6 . TGTGCCAGCAGCTTCATCCAGGCCTACGAGCAGTACTTC CASSFIQAYEQYF
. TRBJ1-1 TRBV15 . TGTGCCACCAGCAGAGAGGTCCTGCAGGGGATGAACACTGAAGCTTTCTTT CATSREVLQGMNTEAFF
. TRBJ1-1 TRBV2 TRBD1 TGTGCCAGCAGTGCACAGGGGGACACTGAAGCTTTCTTT CASSAQGDTEAFF
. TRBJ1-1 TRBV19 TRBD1 TGTGCCTCGACTCCTTCCGGGACAGCAGTCCTCCGCACTGAAGCTTTCTTT CASTPSGTAVLRTEAFF
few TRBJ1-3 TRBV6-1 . TGTGCCAGCAGTCTTACAGCTTTTGGAAACACCATATATTTT CASSLTAFGNTIYF
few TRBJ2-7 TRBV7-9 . TGTGCCAGCAGCTGGATTGACGAGCAGTACTTC CASSWIDEQYF
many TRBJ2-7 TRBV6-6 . TGTGCCAGCAGTTCCGGGAGTGGCTACGAGCAGTACTTC CASSSGSGYEQYF
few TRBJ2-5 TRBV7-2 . TGTGCCAGCAACGAGGGGGTAGCGCAAGAGACCCAGTACTTC CASNEGVAQETQYF
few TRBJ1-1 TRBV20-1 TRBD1 TGCAGTGCTAAGGACAGGGCGCTTGGAGAAGCTTTCTTT CSAKDRALGEAFF
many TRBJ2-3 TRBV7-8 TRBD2 TGTGCCAGCAGCTCACACCGAGCGGGGGATACGCAGTATTTT CASSSHRAGDTQYF
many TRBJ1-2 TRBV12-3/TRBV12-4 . TGTGCCAGCAGTTTAGAAGGGGCGAGTGGCTACACCTTC CASSLEGASGYTF
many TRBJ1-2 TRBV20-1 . TGCAGTGCTAGAGATCTTAACAGGTCCTATGGCTACACCTTC CSARDLNRSYGYTF
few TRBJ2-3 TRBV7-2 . TGTGCCAGCAGCTTAGTGGGGTACGGGGATACGCAGTATTTT CASSLVGYGDTQYF
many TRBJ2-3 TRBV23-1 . TGCGCCAGCAGTCAATCTTCCCCTAAACCAGATACGCAGTATTTT CASSQSSPKPDTQYF
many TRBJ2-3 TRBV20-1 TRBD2 TGCAGTGCTAGAGCTAGCGGGGTCACAGATACGCAGTATTTT CSARASGVTDTQYF
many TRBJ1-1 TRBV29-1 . TGCAGCGTCCCCCGGGAGGGTAACACTGAAGCTTTCTTT CSVPREGNTEAFF
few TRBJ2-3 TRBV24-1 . TGTGCCACCAGTGAGGGGACTGAGGATACGCAGTATTTT CATSEGTEDTQYF
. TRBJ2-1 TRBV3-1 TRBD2 TGTGCCAGCAGCCAAGATTTTGGGACTAGCGGGGCTGAGCAGTTCTTC CASSQDFGTSGAEQFF
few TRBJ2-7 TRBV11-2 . TGTGCCAGCAGCTTGTCCTGGCCAGGGACCTACGAGCAGTACTTC CASSLSWPGTYEQYF
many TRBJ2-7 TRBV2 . TGTGCCAGCAGCCACAGGGTATACGAGCAGTACTTC CASSHRVYEQYF
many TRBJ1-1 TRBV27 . TGTGCCAGCGCCGCTGGGACGACCATGAACACTGAAGCTTTCTTT CASAAGTTMNTEAFF